Listed here is a single T cell receptor beta chain. Antigen unknown. The data are from a study of cytotoxic CD8 clonotypes in ibrutinib-treated CLL. Study-level background: Response sampling occurred after a median around eleven months of treatment (range 6 to 36). An average of about 250,000 productive templates and 80,000 to 100,000 productive rearrangements was obtained per sample.

Measured with immunoSEQ multiplex PCR; TCRdb has only the in-frame clones, and not every one. In the table there are tens of thousands of clones, about 70% of which are singletons. Study-level findings and limits: Treatment saw public clonotypes, which were uncommon, either contract or stay stable. Baseline clonality, above age-matched healthy donor levels, tracked circulating CD8+ T-cell counts.

V was pared by 5 bases and J by 7 bases, with 9 bases of the junction left unmatched. Germline V CDR1 and CDR2: MNHNY, SVGAGI (reference sequence). The length of the CDR3 is 14 residues. The clonotype was recovered from a human donor with chronic lymphocytic leukemia. The sequences come from PBMCs, collected after 12 months of ibrutinib treatment. The gene calls are TRBV6-6 and TRBJ1-2; 8 nucleotides match TRBD1. CDR3 loop: CASSQETGVSGYTF. DNA for the CDR3: TGTGCCAGCAGTCAGGAGACAGGGGTTAGTGGCTACACCTTC.